This T cell receptor beta chain is drawn from a study of post-analysis software for immune sequencing data. Study context: As for disease course, relapsing-remitting, secondary progressive and progressive-relapsing multiple sclerosis were all included.

This clonotype was observed a handful of times. Its antigen is currently unknown. Germline V gene data show CDR1 as DFQATT and CDR2 as SNEGSKA (reference sequence). V lost 5 bases to trimming and J lost 1 base, with 9 bases between them. CDR3 size: 12 residues. The TCR beta cDNA libraries carried unique molecular identifiers. MiXCR, applied by TCRdb to the PCR reads, yields one record per CDR3 protein. The data contain more than 500,000 distinct CDR3 sequences, approximately 31% of them singletons. General study findings and limits: Strong co-clustering by F measure was seen for same-batch samples. A handful of TRBV segments (TRBV5-6, TRBV5-1 and TRBV20-1 among them) occurred more frequently in patients than in controls. Compared against controls, patients with multiple sclerosis displayed significantly lower normalized Chao1 diversity.

Sequenced: blood. This chain joins TRBV20-1 and TRBJ2-7; D not certain. The receptor's source is a girl aged 2 to 17 with multiple sclerosis. The CDR3 spells CSADDTSYEQYF. Here the CDR3 DNA reads TGCAGTGCTGACGACACTTCCTACGAGCAGTACTTC.